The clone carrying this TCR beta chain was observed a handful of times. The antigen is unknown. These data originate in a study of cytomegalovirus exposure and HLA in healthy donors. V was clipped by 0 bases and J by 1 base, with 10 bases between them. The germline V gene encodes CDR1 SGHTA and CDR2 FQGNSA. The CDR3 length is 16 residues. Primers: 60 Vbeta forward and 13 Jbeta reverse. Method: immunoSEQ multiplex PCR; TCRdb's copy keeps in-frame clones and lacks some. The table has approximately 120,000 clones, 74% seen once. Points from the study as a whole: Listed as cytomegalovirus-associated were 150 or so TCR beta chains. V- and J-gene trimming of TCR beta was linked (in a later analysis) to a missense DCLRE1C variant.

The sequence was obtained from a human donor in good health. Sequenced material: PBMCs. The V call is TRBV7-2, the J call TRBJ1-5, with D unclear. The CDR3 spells CASSLAAGGSNQPQHF. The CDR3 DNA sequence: TGTGCCAGCAGCTTAGCGGCAGGTGGCAGCAATCAGCCCCAGCATTTT.